These 28 T cell receptor beta chains share one sample of origin, sequenced in a study of blood T cell repertoires in COVID-19. Sequencing used immunoSEQ multiplex PCR; TCRdb keeps in-frame clones, though not all of them. The data hold about 200,000 clones, with about 87% observed a single time. Source material: peripheral blood. The receptors stem from a man aged 60-69 years with acute or convalescent COVID-19.

The table lists this clone with a few counts. This rearrangement joins TRBV13 to TRBJ2-4; TRBD1 agrees at 10 bases. CDR3 length equals 14 residues. CDR1 and CDR2 from the germline V gene are PRHDT and FYEKMQ (reference sequence). V gave up 6 bases and J gave up 11 bases; unmatched junction bases: 10. CDR3 DNA sequence: TGTGCCAGCAGGTCGACAGGGGGCTCATTGGTTCAGTACTTC. Translated: CASRSTGGSLVQYF.

This chain connects TRBV5-6 to TRBJ2-3; 9 nucleotides agree with TRBD2. Germline V gene lookup returns CDR1 SGHDT and CDR2 YYEEEE. The CDR3 extends over 17 amino acids. With V trimmed by 4 bases and J by 5 bases, 14 bases remained unmatched. The CDR3: CASSQTYSGGDGDTQYF. The CDR3 nucleotides read TGTGCCAGCAGCCAAACCTATAGCGGGGGAGATGGAGATACGCAGTATTTT.

Only one count was recorded for this clone. V and J are TRBV5-1 and TRBJ2-5; 10 bases map to TRBD2. Germline assignment: CDR1 SGHRS and CDR2 YFSETQ. This CDR3 contains 14 residues. The J segment lost 5 bases and the V segment lost 1 base, leaving 2 bases of the junction unmatched. The CDR3, as DNA: TGCGCCAGCAGCTTGAGCGGGGGGGAGGAGACCCAGTACTTC. It codes for CASSLSGGEETQYF.

This rearrangement joins TRBV2 to TRBJ2-7; possibly TRBD2 for D (5 bases). Between the trimmed V and J ends, which lost 2 bases and 6 bases, there was a span of 17 bases. The CDR3 is 15 residues long. CDR1 is SNHLY and CDR2 is FYNNEI in the germline V gene. The CDR3: CASSEILGVSGEQYF. CDR3 nucleotide sequence: TGTGCCAGCAGTGAAATTCTCGGGGTCTCGGGCGAGCAGTACTTC.

The chain links TRBV28 to TRBJ2-5; no reliable D call. Germline V gene lookup returns CDR1 MDHEN and CDR2 SYDVKM. This CDR3 is 17 amino acids long. V shed 3 bases and J shed 0 bases, with 17 bases lying between them. The CDR3 coding sequence is TGTGCCAGCAGTTTTGGCCCCCTAGTCGGCTACCAAGAGACCCAGTACTTC. This codes for CASSFGPLVGYQETQYF.

The V call is TRBV5-1, the J call TRBJ2-7, with 7 bases that match TRBD2. J was trimmed by 3 bases and V by 0 bases; bases with no gene match: 6. The length of the CDR3 is 15 residues. CDR1 is SGHRS and CDR2 is YFSETQ in the germline V gene. CDR3 loop: CASSLGAREGYEQYF. DNA of the CDR3: TGCGCCAGCAGCTTGGGGGCCAGGGAGGGCTACGAGCAGTACTTC.

The chain joins TRBV9 to TRBJ1-3; 10 bases are shared with TRBD1. CDR3 size: 16 residues. Germline V gene sequence: CDR1 SGDLS, CDR2 YYNGEE. The ends lost 2 bases at V and 2 bases at J; junction bases unmatched: 4. The DNA for the CDR3 is TGTGCCAGCAGCGTGACAGGGGGCGCACCTGGAAACACCATATATTTT. It translates to CASSVTGGAPGNTIYF.

This chain uses TRBV7-2 with TRBJ2-7, with D tentatively TRBD2 (5 bases). The CDR3 totals 14 residues. From germline, CDR1 is SGHTA and CDR2 FQGNSA. Trimming left V 4 bases short and J 1 base short, with 11 bases between. The CDR3 nucleotides are TGTGCCAGCAGCTCGAGCGGAGAATCCTACGAGCAGTACTTC. Encoded protein: CASSSSGESYEQYF.

The gene calls are TRBV9 and TRBJ1-1; D ambiguous. Germline V gene data show CDR1 as SGDLS and CDR2 as YYNGEE. CDR3 length: 13 amino acids. The V end was cut by 0 bases, the J end by 1 base, with 4 bases between. The CDR3 region is CASSVAGNTEAFF. CDR3 coding DNA: TGTGCCAGCAGCGTAGCAGGGAACACTGAAGCTTTCTTT.

This chain links TRBV7-2 with TRBJ2-1; no definite D call. This CDR3 is built from 14 residues. V shed 1 base and J shed 9 bases, with 13 bases lying between them. Germline-derived CDR1 and CDR2 are SGHTA and FQGNSA. This CDR3 is CASSLVLPVGEQFF. The CDR3 nucleotides read TGTGCCAGCAGCTTAGTACTACCCGTAGGTGAGCAGTTCTTC.

The V call is TRBV5-1, the J call TRBJ1-2; no reliable D call. CDR1 and CDR2 from the germline V gene are SGHRS and YFSETQ. This CDR3 is built from 14 residues. Trimming pared 0 bases from V and 0 bases from J, leaving 6 bases between. The CDR3 DNA is TGCGCCAGCAGCTTGGCCTTAGCTAACTATGGCTACACCTTC. Encoded protein: CASSLALANYGYTF.

This chain links TRBV5-1 with TRBJ1-4, with D perhaps TRBD1 (6 bases). The CDR3 sequence is 15 residues long. The germline V and J ends were trimmed by 2 bases and 6 bases, with 14 bases remaining between them. Germline loops: CDR1 SGHRS, CDR2 YFSETQ. CDR3 sequence (DNA): TGCGCCAGCAGCTTTTCGGGGGGGCGCGATGAAAAACTGTTTTTT. This gives the protein CASSFSGGRDEKLFF.

The V gene is TRBV6-2 or TRBV6-3, the J gene TRBJ1-1; 10 bases agree with TRBD1. From germline, CDR1 is MNHEY and CDR2 SVGEGT. The CDR3 spans 15 residues. Losses at the gene ends were 2 bases for V and 6 bases for J; bases not matched to a gene: 6. CDR3 sequence (DNA): TGTGCCAGCAGTTACCGGAGACAGGGGGCCCCTGAAGCTTTCTTT. Its translation: CASSYRRQGAPEAFF.

The chain carries TRBV29-1 and TRBJ1-2; the match to TRBD1 covers 7 bases. The CDR3 has 14 residues. V dropped 3 bases and J dropped 5; count of bases not matched to a gene: 9. Looked up from germline, CDR1 is SQVTM and CDR2 is ANQGSEA. The CDR3 sequence is CSVDGQADEYGYTF. The CDR3 DNA is TGCAGCGTTGATGGACAGGCAGACGAATATGGCTACACCTTC.

The V and J genes are TRBV4-1 and TRBJ1-6, with D tentatively TRBD1 (5 bases). Trimming pared 5 bases from V and 11 bases from J, leaving 7 bases between. The CDR3 is 11 residues long. The V gene's germline CDR1 is MGHRA and CDR2 YSYEKL. The CDR3 DNA reads as TGCGCCAGCAGCAGGGGAACACCCCTCCACTTT. This translates into CASSRGTPLHF.

The rearrangement links TRBV11-2 to TRBJ1-1; the match to TRBD1 covers 10 bases. The CDR3 has 17 amino acids. Losses at the gene ends were 0 bases for V and 4 bases for J; bases not matched to a gene: 8. Germline loops: CDR1 SGHAT, CDR2 FQNNGV. Here the CDR3 reads CASSLEGQGSWSTEAFF. The CDR3 region has the DNA TGTGCCAGCAGCTTAGAGGGACAGGGGAGTTGGTCCACTGAAGCTTTCTTT.

The V and J genes are TRBV4-2 and TRBJ2-1; D is possibly TRBD1 (6 bases). The V gene's germline CDR1 is LGHNA and CDR2 YNFKEQ. CDR3 length: 17 amino acids. Trimming removed 3 bases at V and 9 bases at J, with 24 bases between. CDR3 region: CASSQSTQGSWVSEQFF. The DNA of the CDR3 is TGTGCCAGCAGCCAGAGCACCCAGGGGTCTTGGGTTAGTGAGCAGTTCTTC.

The chain recombines TRBV2 with TRBJ1-5; a possible D gene is TRBD1 (5 bases). With 6 bases removed from V and 0 bases from J, the gap between germline ends came to 12 bases. Germline V lookup: CDR1 SNHLY, CDR2 FYNNEI. This CDR3 is 15 amino acids long. The CDR3 loop reads CASSPGHDSNQPQHF. The CDR3 DNA follows: TGTGCCAGCAGCCCCGGACACGATAGCAATCAGCCCCAGCATTTT. The complete variable domain, with remaining parts taken from reference TRBV2 and TRBJ1-5, reads EPEVTQTPSHQVTQMGQEVILRCVPISNHLYFYWYRQILGQKVEFLVSFYNNEISEKSEIFDDQFSVERPDGSNFTLKIRSTKLEDSAMYFCASSPGHDSNQPQHFGDGTRLSIL.

This clone is a singleton in its sample. The chain recombines TRBV29-1 with TRBJ1-2; D may be TRBD1 (6 bases). The germline CDR1 and CDR2 sequences are SQVTM and ANQGSEA. The CDR3 length is 12 residues. Trimming shortened V by 2 bases and J by 8 bases, and 12 bases separated the two germline ends. The CDR3 protein is CSVERSGEGYTF. In DNA, the CDR3 is TGCAGCGTTGAAAGGTCAGGGGAAGGCTACACCTTC.

V and J are TRBV5-1 and TRBJ2-7; tentatively, D is TRBD1 (5 bases). The germline gives CDR1 SGHRS, CDR2 YFSETQ. This CDR3 is built from 17 residues. V lost 3 bases to trimming and J lost 0 bases, with 19 bases between them. The CDR3 region has the DNA TGCGCCAGCAGCTCGCACTTAGGGGTCCCGCTCTCCTACGAGCAGTACTTC. Residues: CASSSHLGVPLSYEQYF.

The gene calls are TRBV11-2 and TRBJ2-1; the match to TRBD2 covers 8 bases. Per germline, CDR1 SGHAT and CDR2 FQNNGV. J gave up 8 bases and V 0 bases, and 9 bases lay outside the gene matches. The CDR3 runs to 16 residues. The CDR3 sequence: CASSLDTFGGGYEQFF. The CDR3 nucleotides are TGTGCCAGCAGCTTAGATACCTTCGGGGGGGGATATGAGCAGTTCTTC.

The V call is TRBV25-1, the J call TRBJ1-1; D gene ambiguous. CDR3 size: 16 residues. V shed 7 bases and J shed 4 bases, with 22 bases lying between them. Germline CDR1 MGHDK, CDR2 SYGVNS. CDR3 in DNA: TGTGCCAGCACCCGAAAGGGAGGTTTCGGGATCACTGAAGCTTTCTTT. Amino acid sequence: CASTRKGGFGITEAFF. Based on the CDR3 plus reference TRBV25-1 and TRBJ1-1, the full variable domain is EADIYQTPRYLVIGTGKKITLECSQTMGHDKMYWYQQDPGMELHLIHYSYGVNSTEKGDLSSESTVSRIRTEHFPLTLESARPSHTSQYLCASTRKGGFGITEAFFGQGTRLTVV.

Of note for this clone: The junction differs from germline at one of its ends, possibly a read error. The rearrangement joins TRBV4-1 to TRBJ2-3; 8 bases align to TRBD2. Germline CDR1 MGHRA, CDR2 YSYEKL. This CDR3 is 15 amino acids long. The CDR3 region is CASRGERGGGLTARF. The CDR3 region has the DNA TGCGCCAGCAGGGGGGAGAGGGGCGGGGGGCTCACGGCCCGTTTT.

This chain uses TRBV6-1 with TRBJ2-1, with 10 nucleotides matching TRBD2. The germline CDR1 and CDR2 sequences are MNHNS and SASEGT. V lost 4 bases, J lost 3 bases, and 15 bases stayed unmatched. This CDR3 has 19 residues. This CDR3 reads CASSGQLAGHARLYNEQFF. In nucleotides, the CDR3 is TGTGCCAGCAGTGGGCAACTAGCGGGGCACGCCCGACTCTACAATGAGCAGTTCTTC.

The rearrangement links TRBV27 to TRBJ1-1, with a possible D match to TRBD1 (5 bases). V was shortened by 2 bases and J by 1 base, with 11 bases between the two germline ends. The CDR3 loop spans 15 amino acids. CDR1 and CDR2 (germline): MNHEY, SMNVEV (reference sequence). The CDR3 protein is CASSLRQGPNTEAFF. The CDR3 nucleotides read TGTGCCAGCAGTTTACGCCAGGGCCCGAACACTGAAGCTTTCTTT.

The count of this clone is one. The chain links TRBV6-6 to TRBJ2-1, with D possibly matching TRBD1 (6 bases). With 6 bases removed from V and 0 bases from J, the gap between germline ends came to 12 bases. Germline values: CDR1 MNHNY, CDR2 SVGAGI (reference sequence). The CDR3 loop spans 15 amino acids. The CDR3 loop reads CASRPGTPSYNEQFF. CDR3 bases: TGTGCCAGCAGACCCGGGACACCCTCCTACAATGAGCAGTTCTTC.

The rearrangement joins TRBV19 to TRBJ1-6; 8 bases fit TRBD1. This CDR3 comprises 14 residues. Germline V gene sequence: CDR1 LNHDA, CDR2 SQIVND (reference sequence). V shed 10 bases and J 9 bases; nucleotides not matched to a gene: 11. CDR3: CATQDRGYGSPLHF. Written as DNA, the CDR3 is TGTGCCACCCAAGACAGGGGTTATGGTTCACCCCTCCACTTT.

The chain is built from TRBV6-2 or TRBV6-3 and TRBJ2-7; D may be TRBD2 (6 bases). V was pared by 0 bases and J by 5 bases, with 14 bases between. This CDR3 has 15 amino acids. Germline CDR1 is MNHEY and CDR2 is SVGEGT. CDR3 amino acids: CASSYSGSGGHEQYF. The CDR3, as DNA: TGTGCCAGCAGTTACTCCGGGAGCGGCGGGCACGAGCAGTACTTC.